Below are 4 T cell receptor beta chains sequenced from a single sample in a study of CD8+CD57+ T cells in acquired aplastic anemia. TCR beta VDJ combinations and CDR3 sequences were profiled from genomic DNA. TCRdb ran MiXCR on the reads and lists one entry per CDR3 protein. The table includes fewer than 200,000 distinct CDR3 sequences, about 64% detected once. Sequenced patients had shown CD8+CD57+ cell expansion by flow cytometry. Sequenced input: sorted CD4+, CD8+, or CD8+CD57+ T cells (not recorded which) from PBMCs. These receptors were taken from a human donor with aplastic anemia.

The rearrangement joins TRBV10-3 to TRBJ1-2; TRBD1 is a possible D gene (5 bases). The germline V gene encodes CDR1 ENHRY and CDR2 SYGVKD. The CDR3 consists of 13 residues. V shed 7 bases and J shed 3 bases, with 12 bases lying between them. The CDR3, as DNA: TGTGCCATCACGGGGGGTATCGACTATGGCTACACCTTC. Translating it yields CAITGGIDYGYTF.

J is TRBJ2-3 and V is TRBV7-2; TRBD2 matches at 10 bases. With 6 bases clipped from V and 6 bases from J, the junction kept 3 bases outside the gene matches. The CDR3 consists of 13 residues. The germline V gene encodes CDR1 SGHTA and CDR2 FQGNSA. DNA of the CDR3: TGTGCCAGCAGTTATAGCGGGGGGGATACGCAGTATTTT. It is translated as CASSYSGGDTQYF.

The chain uses TRBV6-4 and TRBJ2-3; 9 nucleotides line up with TRBD2. Per germline, CDR1 MRHNA and CDR2 SNTAGT. Germline trimming cut 5 bases from V and 5 bases from J; bases unmatched to any gene: 11. CDR3 length equals 16 residues. This CDR3 reads CASSSGGGDREDTQYF. In nucleotides, the CDR3 is TGTGCCAGCAGTAGTGGCGGGGGGGACAGAGAAGATACGCAGTATTTT.

The genes are TRBV29-1 and TRBJ2-1, with D hard to call. Germline assignment: CDR1 SQVTM and CDR2 ANQGSEA. With 3 bases removed from V and 8 bases from J, the gap between germline ends came to 8 bases. The CDR3 contains 11 residues. The CDR3 DNA reads TGCAGCGTTGACGTTACTGATGAGCAGTTCTTC. Its translation is CSVDVTDEQFF.